Listed below are T cell receptor beta chains from one sample, sequenced in a study of cytomegalovirus exposure and HLA in healthy donors. Some clones are missing from TCRdb's copy, which holds only in-frame ones; the method was immunoSEQ multiplex PCR. The data hold over 150,000 clones, with 74% observed a single time. Source material: PBMCs. The receptors come from a man aged 25-45 years in good health and CMV-seronegative. CDR3s include the opening cysteine and the closing phenylalanine or tryptophan. A D gene is named only where the DNA matches it firmly. Not every row has a clone size; where given, it reads once, few, many or a size class.

V gene	J gene	clone size	D gene	CDR3 protein	CDR3 DNA
TRBV19	TRBJ2-2	NA	NA	CASSIDGVVTGELFF	TGTGCCAGTAGTATAGATGGAGTCGTGACCGGGGAGCTGTTTTTT
TRBV29-1	TRBJ2-1	NA	NA	CSVWGGSSYNEQFF	TGCAGCGTTTGGGGGGGCAGCTCCTACAATGAGCAGTTCTTC
TRBV5-6	TRBJ1-2	once	TRBD1	CASTLNGGQANYGYTF	TGTGCCAGCACCCTTAACGGGGGACAGGCGAACTATGGCTACACCTTC
TRBV19	TRBJ1-1	NA	NA	CASSNRYRGTEAFF	TGTGCCAGTAGTAACAGGTATCGTGGCACTGAAGCTTTCTTT
TRBV7-2	TRBJ2-2	few	NA	CASSSQHLDPGGELFF	TGTGCCAGCAGCTCCCAGCACTTAGACCCAGGCGGGGAGCTGTTTTTT
TRBV6-5	TRBJ2-1	once	NA	CASSYEGVSSYNEQFF	TGTGCCAGCAGTTACGAGGGGGTTAGCTCCTACAATGAGCAGTTCTTC
TRBV13	TRBJ2-1	NA	TRBD1	CASSVGTGESNEQFF	TGTGCCAGCAGCGTTGGGACAGGGGAGAGCAATGAGCAGTTCTTC
TRBV5-4	TRBJ1-2	NA	NA	CASSPGQGYTF	TGTGCCAGCAGCCCCGGACAGGGCTACACCTTC
TRBV7-9	TRBJ1-2	NA	NA	CASSGDFVYTF	TGTGCCAGCAGTGGGGACTTCGTCTACACCTTC
TRBV5-1	TRBJ1-2	few	NA	CASSPLWEGGYTF	TGCGCCAGCAGCCCCCTCTGGGAGGGTGGCTACACCTTC
TRBV19	TRBJ2-7	NA	NA	CASSEPGTYEQYF	TGTGCCAGTAGTGAACCAGGTACCTACGAGCAGTACTTC
TRBV7-2	TRBJ2-3	NA	NA	CASSPRGKTPDTQYF	TGTGCCAGCAGCCCTCGGGGGAAAACCCCAGATACGCAGTATTTT
TRBV30	TRBJ2-5	NA	TRBD2	CAWSGTSGVVETQYF	TGTGCCTGGAGCGGGACTAGCGGGGTCGTAGAGACCCAGTACTTC
TRBV6-6	TRBJ1-1	once	TRBD1	CASSWGQGFITEAFF	TGTGCCAGCAGTTGGGGACAGGGCTTTATTACTGAAGCTTTCTTT
TRBV6-6	TRBJ2-1	few	TRBD1	CASSSGTGGHEQFF	TGTGCCAGCAGCTCCGGGACAGGGGGCCATGAGCAGTTCTTC
TRBV5-6	TRBJ2-2	few	TRBD1	CASSLGQGTGELFF	TGTGCCAGCAGCCTAGGACAGGGCACCGGGGAGCTGTTTTTT
TRBV5-1	TRBJ2-7	NA	NA	CASSLVQGPYEQYF	TGCGCCAGCAGCTTGGTCCAGGGCCCATACGAGCAGTACTTC
TRBV10-3	TRBJ1-1	once	TRBD1	CAAQRQGQGTEAFF	TGTGCCGCCCAGCGACAGGGCCAAGGGACTGAAGCTTTCTTT
TRBV11-2	TRBJ1-1	few	TRBD1	CASSDRRQGNTEAFF	TGTGCCAGCAGCGACCGTAGACAGGGGAACACTGAAGCTTTCTTT
TRBV30	TRBJ1-5	NA	NA	CAWSMGAGQPQHF	TGTGCCTGGAGTATGGGGGCTGGTCAGCCCCAGCATTTT
TRBV2	TRBJ2-7	NA	NA	CASSSNEQYF	TGTGCCAGCAGTTCAAACGAGCAGTACTTC
TRBV28	TRBJ1-5	few	TRBD1	CASSFGTGRQPQHF	TGTGCCAGCAGTTTCGGGACAGGTCGGCAGCCCCAGCATTTT
TRBV29-1	TRBJ1-2	NA	TRBD1	CSVADRVGYTF	TGCAGCGTTGCAGACAGGGTCGGCTACACCTTC
TRBV11-2	TRBJ1-5	NA	NA	CASSRLGLSNQPQHF	TGTGCCAGCAGCAGATTGGGCCTTAGCAATCAGCCCCAGCATTTT
TRBV2	TRBJ1-6	few	NA	CASSQGNSPLHF	TGTGCCAGCAGTCAGGGGAATTCACCCCTCCACTTT
TRBV6-5	TRBJ1-4	NA	NA	CASSGTYGEKLFF	TGTGCCAGCAGTGGGACTTACGGAGAAAAACTGTTTTTT
TRBV11-2	TRBJ2-7	NA	TRBD2	CASSLDGGVSYEQYF	TGTGCCAGCAGCTTAGACGGGGGGGTCTCCTACGAGCAGTACTTC
TRBV10-3	TRBJ1-2	NA	NA	CAIIDTSGRDYGYTF	TGTGCCATCATTGATACCTCCGGGAGAGACTATGGCTACACCTTC
TRBV28	TRBJ1-4	NA	NA	CASSLTRDEKLFF	TGTGCCAGCAGTTTAACCCGGGATGAAAAACTGTTTTTT
TRBV5-1	TRBJ2-5	few	NA	CATSLSTAQETQYF	TGCGCCACTTCGCTCTCGACAGCCCAAGAGACCCAGTACTTC
TRBV19	TRBJ2-5	NA	TRBD1	CASTSGTGRQETQYF	TGTGCCAGTACCTCCGGGACAGGGAGACAAGAGACCCAGTACTTC
TRBV28	TRBJ1-1	NA	NA	CASSLGEILNPEAFF	TGTGCCAGCAGTCTCGGGGAAATACTGAACCCTGAAGCTTTCTTT
TRBV5-1	TRBJ2-7	once	TRBD1	CASSLVRQGVGEQYF	TGCGCCAGCAGCTTGGTCAGGCAGGGGGTGGGCGAGCAGTACTTC
TRBV7-2	TRBJ2-1	NA	NA	CASSPSQLWEQFF	TGTGCCAGCAGCCCCTCTCAGTTGTGGGAGCAGTTCTTC
TRBV6-5	TRBJ2-7	NA	NA	CASSYDGASEQYF	TGTGCCAGCAGTTACGATGGGGCGAGTGAGCAGTACTTC
TRBV27	TRBJ2-3	NA	NA	CASSPTLSTDTQYF	TGTGCCAGCAGTCCGACACTCAGCACAGATACGCAGTATTTT
TRBV18	TRBJ2-2	NA	TRBD1	CASSRQGRDGELFF	TGTGCCAGCTCACGACAGGGTCGTGACGGGGAGCTGTTTTTT
TRBV5-1	TRBJ1-5	NA	TRBD1	CASSLALWTGGTRSDQPQHF	TGCGCCAGCAGCTTGGCCCTTTGGACAGGCGGGACCCGATCCGATCAGCCCCAGCATTTT
TRBV4-2	TRBJ1-5	NA	NA	CASSQEGPGEGQPQHF	TGTGCCAGCAGCCAAGAGGGACCGGGGGAGGGTCAGCCCCAGCATTTT
TRBV6-5	TRBJ1-1	NA	NA	CASSRDTEAFF	TGTGCCAGCAGTCGCGACACTGAAGCTTTCTTT
TRBV13	TRBJ1-5	NA	TRBD1	CASSVRTGLSNQPQHF	TGTGCCAGCAGCGTCCGGACAGGGCTAAGCAATCAGCCCCAGCATTTT
TRBV28	TRBJ1-5	NA	NA	CASTAGRHSNQPQHF	TGTGCCAGCACCGCGGGAAGACATAGCAATCAGCCCCAGCATTTT